This T cell receptor (beta chain) was observed in a study of neoadjuvant anti-PD-1 for oral cavity cancer. Study as a whole: Non-progressing patients received a fourth nivolumab dose near day 43, then surgery on days 50-56.

Documented time point: after neoadjuvant nivolumab, at surgical resection. This clone has a handful of counts. Blood libraries mostly used 400 to 500 ng genomic DNA, six replicates each. Sequenced by immunoSEQ multiplex PCR; TCRdb stores in-frame clones only, minus some. The data contain about 10,000 clones, about 67% of them singletons. Unmatched junction bases numbered 15, after V lost 5 bases and J lost 0 bases. This CDR3 is built from 20 residues. CDR1 is LNHDA, CDR2 SQIVND, per germline (reference sequence). Sequencing used PBMCs, obtained after nivolumab (anti-PD-1) treatment. The TCR comes from a person aged 35 to 85 with oral cavity squamous cell carcinoma. The gene calls are TRBV19 and TRBJ2-1, with 11 positions matching TRBD2. CDR3 sequence: CASSHLPGLAETRSYNEQFF. Written as DNA, the CDR3 is TGTGCCAGTAGTCACCTCCCGGGACTAGCGGAGACGCGCTCCTACAATGAGCAGTTCTTC.